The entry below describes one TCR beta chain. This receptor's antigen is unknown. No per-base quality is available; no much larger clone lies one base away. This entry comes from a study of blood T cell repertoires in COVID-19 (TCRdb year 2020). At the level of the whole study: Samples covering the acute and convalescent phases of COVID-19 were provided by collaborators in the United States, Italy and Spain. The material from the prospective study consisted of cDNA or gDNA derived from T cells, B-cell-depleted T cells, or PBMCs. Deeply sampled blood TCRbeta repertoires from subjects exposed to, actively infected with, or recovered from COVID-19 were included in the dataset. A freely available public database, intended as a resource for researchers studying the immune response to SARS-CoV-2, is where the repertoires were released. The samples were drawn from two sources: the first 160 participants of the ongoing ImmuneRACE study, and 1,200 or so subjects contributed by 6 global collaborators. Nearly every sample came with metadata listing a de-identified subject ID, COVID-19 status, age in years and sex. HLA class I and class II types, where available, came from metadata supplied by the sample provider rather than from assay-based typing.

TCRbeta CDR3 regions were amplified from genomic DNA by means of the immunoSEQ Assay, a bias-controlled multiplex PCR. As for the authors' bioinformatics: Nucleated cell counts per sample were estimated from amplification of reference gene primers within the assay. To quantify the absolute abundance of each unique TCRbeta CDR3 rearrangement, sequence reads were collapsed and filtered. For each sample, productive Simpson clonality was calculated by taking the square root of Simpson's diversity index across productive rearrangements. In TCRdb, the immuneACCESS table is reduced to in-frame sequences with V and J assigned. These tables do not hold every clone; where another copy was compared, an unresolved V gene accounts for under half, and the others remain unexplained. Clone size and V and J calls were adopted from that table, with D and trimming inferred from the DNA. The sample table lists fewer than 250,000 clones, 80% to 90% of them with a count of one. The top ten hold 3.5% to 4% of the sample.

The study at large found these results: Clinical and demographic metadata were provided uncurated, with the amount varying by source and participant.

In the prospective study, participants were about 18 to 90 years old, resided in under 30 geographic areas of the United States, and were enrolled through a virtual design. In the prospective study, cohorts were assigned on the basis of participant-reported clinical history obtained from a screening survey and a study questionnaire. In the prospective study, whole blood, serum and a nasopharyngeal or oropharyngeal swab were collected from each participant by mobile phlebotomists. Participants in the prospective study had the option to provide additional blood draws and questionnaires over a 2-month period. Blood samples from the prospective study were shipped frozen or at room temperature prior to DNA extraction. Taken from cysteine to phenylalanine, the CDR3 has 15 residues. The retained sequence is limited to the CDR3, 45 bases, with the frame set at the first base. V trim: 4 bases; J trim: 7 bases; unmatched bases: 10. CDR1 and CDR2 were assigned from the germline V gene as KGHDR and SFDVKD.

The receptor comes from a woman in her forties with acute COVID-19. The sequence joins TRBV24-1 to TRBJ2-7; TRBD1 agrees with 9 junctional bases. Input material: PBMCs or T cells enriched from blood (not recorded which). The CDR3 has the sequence CATSESGTGSGEQYF. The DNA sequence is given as TGTGCCACCAGTGAAAGCGGGACAGGGTCAGGGGAGCAGTACTTC.